This TCR beta chain was sequenced during a study of cytomegalovirus exposure and HLA in healthy donors. Notes on the study in general: Later analysis reportedly placed an Asian-associated ancestry cluster below the roughly 670-donor mean in N-insertions. 150 or so TCR beta chains were listed as cytomegalovirus-associated. According to an earlier analysis, most TCR beta V segments yielded productive rearrangements about 87% or about 30% of the time.

Per the germline V gene, CDR1 is SGHAT and CDR2 is FQNNGV. The CDR3 has 16 amino acids. The V segment lost 4 bases and the J segment 4 bases; nucleotides outside the gene matches: 7. Regarding this clone: Its specificity is not known.

PCR was performed using 60 Vbeta and 13 Jbeta primers. Here immunoSEQ multiplex PCR was the method, and the copy in TCRdb shows in-frame clones only, minus some. This sample carries roughly 130,000 clones, 70% to 80% of them seen once, and the ten largest clones take approximately 3%. This TCR derives from a female donor in good health and CMV-seronegative. Material for sequencing was PBMCs. The J gene is TRBJ2-5, the V gene TRBV11-2; 12 nucleotides align to TRBD1. For the CDR3, the DNA is TGTGCCAGCAGCTGGACCGGGACAGGGGGCCGAGAGACCCAGTACTTC. Translated, it gives CASSWTGTGGRETQYF.